These 30 T cell receptor beta chains came from one sample sequenced in a study of blood T cell repertoires in COVID-19. Assay: immunoSEQ multiplex PCR; the TCRdb copy retains only in-frame clones and omits some. In the table there are around 63,000 clones, 73% of which are singletons. Sequenced material: peripheral blood. The receptors were sampled from a woman aged 50 to 60 with active or convalescent COVID-19.

The chain is built from TRBV10-3 and TRBJ2-7; possible D gene TRBD2, 5 bases. This CDR3 spans 13 amino acids. Trimming took 4 bases from V and 4 from J, leaving 11 bases between them. CDR1 and CDR2 from the germline V gene are ENHRY and SYGVKD. The CDR3 here is CAISGGGGYEQYF. The CDR3 DNA follows: TGTGCCATCAGTGGCGGAGGTGGGTACGAGCAGTACTTC.

The chain uses TRBV7-9 and TRBJ2-1; 14 bases agree with TRBD2. The CDR3 totals 16 residues. V gave up 5 bases and J gave up 9 bases; unmatched junction bases: 9. Germline CDR1 and CDR2: SEHNR and FQNEAQ (reference sequence). CDR3 residues: CASSRSGTSGSLEQFF. CDR3 coding DNA: TGTGCCAGCAGCAGATCCGGGACTAGCGGGAGTCTTGAGCAGTTCTTC.

This clone was observed a handful of times. This chain links TRBV19 with TRBJ1-5; TRBD1 matches 9 bases. The CDR3 is made up of 16 amino acids. J was trimmed by 7 bases and V by 3 bases; bases with no gene match: 10. Germline-derived CDR1 and CDR2 are LNHDA and SQIVND (reference sequence). CDR3 loop: CASSIREGQGGQPQHF. CDR3 sequence (DNA): TGTGCCAGTAGTATTCGGGAGGGACAGGGAGGCCAGCCCCAGCATTTT.

V is TRBV5-4 and J is TRBJ2-1; 8 nucleotides align to TRBD2. Germline V CDR1 and CDR2: SGHNT, YYREEE (reference sequence). CDR3 length equals 18 residues. V was pared by 1 base and J by 4 bases, with 13 bases of the junction left unmatched. The CDR3 loop reads CASSLSWLREEPYNEQFF. CDR3 DNA sequence: TGTGCCAGCAGCTTGTCGTGGTTGCGGGAGGAACCGTACAATGAGCAGTTCTTC.

The chain uses TRBV28 and TRBJ1-2; D is unresolved. Deletions cut 6 bases from V and 4 bases from J, with 12 bases between. The CDR3 length is 13 residues. The germline gives CDR1 MDHEN, CDR2 SYDVKM. This chain's CDR3 is CASSPQDFYGYTF. CDR3 DNA: TGTGCCAGCAGCCCGCAGGATTTCTATGGCTACACCTTC.

This clone was found a few times. This chain joins TRBV2 and TRBJ1-5; 9 positions agree with TRBD1. The CDR3 is made up of 15 amino acids. Looked up from germline, CDR1 is SNHLY and CDR2 is FYNNEI. V was pared by 6 bases and J by 2 bases, with 5 bases of the junction left unmatched. CDR3 nucleotides: TGTGCCAGCAGCCTCAGGACAGGGGGCAATCAGCCCCAGCATTTT. Protein sequence: CASSLRTGGNQPQHF.

This chain connects TRBV30 to TRBJ1-1; 7 positions agree with TRBD1. This CDR3 has 12 amino acids. The V gene's germline CDR1 is GTSNPN and CDR2 SVGIG (reference sequence). J was trimmed by 1 base and V by 5 bases; bases with no gene match: 1. CDR3 bases: TGTGCCTGGCGGACAGGGAACACTGAAGCTTTCTTT. Translation gives CAWRTGNTEAFF. Combining the CDR3 with reference TRBV30 and TRBJ1-1 gives the whole variable domain SQTIHQWPATLVQPVGSPLSLECTVEGTSNPNLYWYRQAAGRGLQLLFYSVGIGQISSEVPQNLSASRPQDRQFILSSKKLLLSDSGFYLCAWRTGNTEAFFGQGTRLTVV.

The chain employs TRBV6-2 or TRBV6-3 and TRBJ1-5; D is uncertain. V lost 2 bases to trimming and J lost 0 bases, with 5 bases between them. This CDR3 has 14 amino acids. Germline values: CDR1 MNHEY, CDR2 SVGEGT. The CDR3 sequence: CASSYEISNQPQHF. The CDR3 DNA reads TGTGCCAGCAGTTACGAGATTAGCAATCAGCCCCAGCATTTT.

Comments on this clone: Other DNA variants within this sample encode the same CDR3. The chain combines TRBV5-1 with TRBJ1-2; D gene unclear. Germline CDR1 SGHRS, CDR2 YFSETQ. V lost 1 base to trimming and J lost 0 bases, with 4 bases between them. This CDR3 is 13 amino acids long. CDR3 sequence: CASSLTANYGYTF. As DNA, the CDR3 is TGCGCCAGCAGCTTGACTGCTAACTATGGCTACACCTTC.

The CDR3 nucleotides are TGCGCCAGCAGCCTGGACAGGGATCACTACGAGCAGTACTTC. This encodes CASSLDRDHYEQYF. The genes are TRBV4-1 and TRBJ2-7; 8 bases are shared with TRBD1. This CDR3 has 14 residues. Germline CDR1 is MGHRA and CDR2 is YSYEKL. The ends lost 4 bases at V and 3 bases at J; junction bases unmatched: 5.

This clone was seen a few times. The V gene is TRBV2, the J gene TRBJ2-7; 9 bases line up with TRBD2. J lost 6 bases, V lost 6 bases, and 6 bases had no gene match. CDR1 and CDR2 (germline): SNHLY, FYNNEI. CDR3 size: 13 residues. CDR3 DNA: TGTGCCAGCAGGCGGGAGGGAGCGGGCGAGCAGTACTTC. This gives the protein CASRREGAGEQYF.

The chain joins TRBV10-2 to TRBJ1-2; 9 bases align to TRBD1. V was pared by 3 bases and J by 7 bases, with 6 bases of the junction left unmatched. This CDR3 is 14 amino acids long. The germline gives CDR1 WSHSY, CDR2 SAAADI. CDR3 bases: TGCGCCAGCAGTGACGTGGGACAGGGAGGTGGCTACACCTTC. Translated: CASSDVGQGGGYTF.

V is TRBV7-6 and J is TRBJ2-1, with TRBD1 as a possible D gene (6 bases). Between the trimmed V and J ends, which lost 5 bases and 4 bases, there was a span of 18 bases. The CDR3 sequence is 16 residues long. Per germline, CDR1 SGHVS and CDR2 FNYEAQ. The CDR3 protein is CASSPLQGLRYNEQFF. For the CDR3, the DNA is TGTGCCAGCAGCCCCTTACAGGGTTTGAGGTACAATGAGCAGTTCTTC.

V gene TRBV7-9 combines with J gene TRBJ1-1; 7 bases map to TRBD1. After removal of 5 bases from V and 6 bases from J, the junction contained 3 bases not matched to a gene. Germline values: CDR1 SEHNR, CDR2 FQNEAQ (reference sequence). This CDR3 has 12 amino acids. The DNA for the CDR3 is TGTGCCAGCAGCCAAGGGACAGCTGAAGCTTTCTTT. Encoded protein: CASSQGTAEAFF.

The CDR3 nucleotides read TGTGCCACCTACACTAGCGAGGATCGCACAGATACGCAGTATTTT. Encoded protein: CATYTSEDRTDTQYF. V gene TRBV15 combines with J gene TRBJ2-3, with 7 nucleotides matching TRBD2. Germline CDR1 reads LNHNV; CDR2 reads YYDKDF (reference sequence). The ends lost 8 bases at V and 1 base at J; junction bases unmatched: 9. The CDR3 runs 15 residues.

The chain joins TRBV4-1 to TRBJ2-5; 9 bases are a match to TRBD1. The CDR3 is 18 amino acids. With 1 base clipped from V and 1 base from J, the junction kept 10 bases outside the gene matches. The V gene's germline CDR1 is MGHRA and CDR2 YSYEKL. The chain's CDR3 is CASSQVGARDRVQETQYF. As DNA, the CDR3 is TGCGCCAGCAGCCAAGTGGGGGCTAGGGACAGGGTCCAAGAGACCCAGTACTTC.

The chain combines TRBV9 with TRBJ1-6; TRBD1 matches at 8 bases. Germline assignment: CDR1 SGDLS and CDR2 YYNGEE. CDR3 length equals 17 residues. Trimming took 0 bases from V and 10 from J; bases not matched to a gene: 12. CDR3 region: CASSVGFGDRGGSPLHF. CDR3 DNA: TGTGCCAGCAGCGTAGGGTTCGGTGACAGGGGTGGCTCACCCCTCCACTTT. Filled out from reference TRBV9 and TRBJ1-6, the complete variable domain reads DSGVTQTPKHLITATGQRVTLRCSPRSGDLSVYWYQQSLDQGLQFLIQYYNGEERAKGNILERFSAQQFPDLHSELNLSSLELGDSALYFCASSVGFGDRGGSPLHFGNGTRLTVT.

This clone was found once. The chain is built from TRBV5-1 and TRBJ1-2; perhaps TRBD1 as D (5 bases). There are 15 residues in the CDR3. Germline CDR1 is SGHRS and CDR2 is YFSETQ. V was trimmed by 5 bases and J by 4 bases, leaving 18 bases between them. CDR3 residues: CASSSAGGNSYGYTF. The CDR3, as DNA: TGCGCCAGCAGTTCCGCGGGGGGGAATAGCTATGGCTACACCTTC.

The chain has TRBV5-4 and TRBJ2-1, with D maybe TRBD1 (6 bases). The CDR3 has 14 amino acids. Trimming left V 9 bases short and J 1 base short, with 14 bases between. The germline gives CDR1 SGHNT, CDR2 YYREEE (reference sequence). The CDR3 coding sequence is TGTGCCATTTGGACAGAATCTTCCTACAATGAGCAGTTCTTC. It codes for CAIWTESSYNEQFF.

This clone was seen more than once but under ten times. The V and J genes are TRBV23-1 and TRBJ2-4; D may be TRBD1 (5 bases). TRBV23-1 falls under the ORF class, with uncertain function. The CDR3 contains 16 residues. V was trimmed by 0 bases and J by 0 bases, leaving 9 bases between them. This chain's CDR3 is CASSQSSGLAKNIQYF. The DNA for the CDR3 is TGCGCCAGCAGTCAATCGTCAGGGCTAGCCAAAAACATTCAGTACTTC.

The chain recombines TRBV6-1 with TRBJ1-1, with a weak D call TRBD1 (6 bases). Germline assignment: CDR1 MNHNS and CDR2 SASEGT. V lost 0 bases, J lost 6 bases, and 17 bases lay in between. The CDR3 consists of 16 residues. The CDR3: CASSEAPPDRGSEAFF. The CDR3 DNA reads TGTGCCAGCAGTGAAGCGCCCCCGGACAGAGGCTCTGAAGCTTTCTTT.

The CDR3 region is CASSLWASGRAGNEQFF. CDR3 nucleotides: TGTGCCAGCAGTTTATGGGCTAGCGGGAGGGCCGGGAATGAGCAGTTCTTC. The chain is built from TRBV28 and TRBJ2-1; 12 nucleotides line up with TRBD2. Unmatched junction bases numbered 7, after V lost 0 bases and J lost 7 bases. Germline CDR1 reads MDHEN; CDR2 reads SYDVKM. This CDR3 spans 17 amino acids.

The chain employs TRBV29-1 and TRBJ2-5; a possible D gene is TRBD1 (5 bases). The CDR3 runs to 16 residues. Trimming pared 2 bases from V and 0 bases from J, leaving 16 bases between. The germline V gene has CDR1 SQVTM and CDR2 ANQGSEA. DNA for the CDR3: TGCAGCGTTGAAAAACAGGCCCCCCGTTACCAAGAGACCCAGTACTTC. It specifies CSVEKQAPRYQETQYF.

The CDR3 nucleotides are TGTGCCAGTAGTTCCCGGACAAGTACCGGGGAGCTGTTTTTT. Translating gives CASSSRTSTGELFF. The chain has TRBV19 and TRBJ2-2; D may be TRBD1 (5 bases). V was trimmed by 5 bases and J by 5 bases, leaving 12 bases between them. The CDR3 length is 14 residues. The germline gives CDR1 LNHDA, CDR2 SQIVND (reference sequence).

V usage is TRBV7-6 and J usage is TRBJ2-7; 7 bases align to TRBD2. Germline CDR1 SGHVS, CDR2 FNYEAQ. Trimming removed 1 base from V and 6 bases from J; junction bases left unmatched: 6. This CDR3 comprises 14 residues. The CDR3 reads CASSLEWGGGEQYF. In DNA, the CDR3 is TGTGCCAGCAGCTTAGAATGGGGGGGAGGCGAGCAGTACTTC.

The V gene is TRBV6-5, the J gene TRBJ2-5; 10 bases agree with TRBD2. The CDR3 has 15 residues. The J segment lost 5 bases and the V segment lost 6 bases, leaving 9 bases of the junction unmatched. The V gene's germline CDR1 is MNHEY and CDR2 SVGAGI. The CDR3 DNA reads TGTGCCAGCAGACTAGCGGGGCCGACGGTGGAGACCCAGTACTTC. Protein sequence: CASRLAGPTVETQYF.

The V and J genes are TRBV20-1 and TRBJ1-2; no clear D gene. V gave up 3 bases and J gave up 5 bases, with 7 bases separating them. In germline, CDR1 is DFQATT, CDR2 SNEGSKA (reference sequence). CDR3 length equals 11 residues. This CDR3 reads CSARSYYGYTF. DNA for the CDR3: TGCAGTGCTAGGTCCTATTATGGCTACACCTTC.

This chain connects TRBV10-3 to TRBJ1-5; D is undetermined. V lost 4 bases and J 5 bases, leaving 6 bases between the germline ends. This CDR3 has 12 residues. Germline V gene sequence: CDR1 ENHRY, CDR2 SYGVKD. DNA for the CDR3: TGTGCCATCAGTGGGGGAGATCAGCCCCAGCATTTT. It codes for CAISGGDQPQHF.

This clone was observed once. The chain employs TRBV9 and TRBJ2-5; D is possibly TRBD2 (5 bases). Germline CDR1 SGDLS, CDR2 YYNGEE. The germline V and J ends were trimmed by 0 bases and 1 base, with 10 bases remaining between them. The CDR3 sequence is 15 residues long. The CDR3 DNA reads as TGTGCCAGCAGCGTAGGGCCACTAGGCCAAGAGACCCAGTACTTC. Translating gives CASSVGPLGQETQYF. Filled out from reference TRBV9 and TRBJ2-5, the complete variable domain reads DSGVTQTPKHLITATGQRVTLRCSPRSGDLSVYWYQQSLDQGLQFLIQYYNGEERAKGNILERFSAQQFPDLHSELNLSSLELGDSALYFCASSVGPLGQETQYFGPGTRLLVL.

The J gene is TRBJ1-5, the V gene TRBV4-1; D not resolved. Germline V CDR1 and CDR2: MGHRA, YSYEKL. The CDR3 is 14 residues long. Between the trimmed V and J ends, which lost 5 bases and 0 bases, there was a span of 8 bases. The CDR3 region is CASSGHYSNQPQHF. DNA for the CDR3: TGCGCCAGCAGCGGGCATTATAGCAATCAGCCCCAGCATTTT.